Below are 20 T cell receptor beta chains sequenced from a single sample in a study of blood T cell repertoires in COVID-19. Libraries were prepared by immunoSEQ multiplex PCR; TCRdb keeps only in-frame clonotypes and omits some of them. The sample lists 200,000 or so clones, 60% to 85% occurring once. The sample taken for sequencing was peripheral blood. The receptors stem from a woman aged 70-85 years with acute or convalescent COVID-19.

The chain couples TRBV5-4 to TRBJ2-1; D is unclear. Germline CDR1 and CDR2: SGHNT and YYREEE (reference sequence). V was shortened by 2 bases and J by 10 bases, with 4 bases between the two germline ends. This CDR3 has 10 residues. The CDR3 DNA follows: TGTGCCAGCAGCTTCGGGGAGCAGTTCTTC. Residues: CASSFGEQFF. Full variable domain (rest looked up from reference TRBV5-4 and TRBJ2-1): ETGVTQSPTHLIKTRGQQVTLRCSSQSGHNTVSWYQQALGQGPQFIFQYYREEENGRGNFPPRFSGLQFPNYSSELNVNALELDDSALYLCASSFGEQFFGPGTRLTVL.

V and J are TRBV27 and TRBJ1-4; D not resolved. The CDR3 extends over 14 amino acids. Germline V gives CDR1 MNHEY, CDR2 SMNVEV (reference sequence). The V and J ends lost 2 bases and 3 bases respectively, with 7 bases between them. CDR3 loop: CASSLSRANEKLFF. CDR3 sequence (DNA): TGTGCCAGCAGTTTAAGCCGGGCTAATGAAAAACTGTTTTTT.

A note on this clone: At the DNA level, this CDR3 is encoded by other sequences in the same sample as well. The CDR3 region is CASSRGNTEAFF. The CDR3 DNA sequence: TGTGCCAGCTCCAGGGGGAACACTGAAGCTTTCTTT. This chain uses TRBV18 with TRBJ1-1; tentatively, D is TRBD1 (6 bases). The CDR3 has 12 residues. The germline CDR1 and CDR2 sequences are KGHSH and LQKENI. V was clipped by 6 bases and J by 1 base, with 6 bases between them.

J is TRBJ2-2 and V is TRBV27; 13 bases align to TRBD2. Germline CDR1 MNHEY, CDR2 SMNVEV (reference sequence). With V trimmed by 6 bases and J by 7 bases, 5 bases remained unmatched. The CDR3 covers 15 residues. As DNA, the CDR3 is TGTGCCAGCAGCGGACTAGCGGGAGTGTACGGGGAGCTGTTTTTT. This gives the protein CASSGLAGVYGELFF.

The chain has TRBV19 and TRBJ2-5; D unresolved. V lost 3 bases and J 1 base, leaving 9 bases between the germline ends. CDR1 LNHDA and CDR2 SQIVND come from the germline V gene (reference sequence). The CDR3 spans 14 residues. DNA of the CDR3: TGTGCCAGTAGTATTAGCTATGCCCAAGAGACCCAGTACTTC. Its protein is CASSISYAQETQYF. Variable domain in full (rest from reference TRBV19 and TRBJ2-5): DGGITQSPKYLFRKEGQNVTLSCEQNLNHDAMYWYRQDPGQGLRLIYYSQIVNDFQKGDIAEGYSVSREKKESFPLTVTSAQKNPTAFYLCASSISYAQETQYFGPGTRLLVL.

This sequence joins TRBV7-6 and TRBJ1-5; D possibly corresponds to TRBD1 (5 bases). Looked up from germline, CDR1 is SGHVS and CDR2 is FNYEAQ. CDR3 length: 14 residues. Trimming shortened V by 5 bases and J by 5 bases, and 13 bases separated the two germline ends. This CDR3 reads CASSPRQPYQPQHF. As DNA, the CDR3 is TGTGCCAGCAGCCCACGACAGCCATATCAGCCCCAGCATTTT.

In this sample, this clone turned up once. This chain uses TRBV7-3 with TRBJ1-6; tentatively, D is TRBD1 (6 bases). With 5 bases removed from V and 7 bases from J, the gap between germline ends came to 12 bases. This CDR3 has 14 amino acids. CDR1 is SGHTA and CDR2 is FQGTGA in the germline V gene. In DNA form, the CDR3 reads TGTGCCAGCAGCCCTAAAGACAGGAATTCACCCCTCCACTTT. Translating gives CASSPKDRNSPLHF.

The CDR3 reads CASSASGGRRETQYF. CDR3 coding DNA: TGTGCCAGTAGTGCGTCGGGCGGGAGACGTGAGACCCAGTACTTC. This chain joins TRBV19 and TRBJ2-5; 7 bases fit TRBD2. Germline V CDR1 and CDR2: LNHDA, SQIVND (reference sequence). V trimming: 5 bases; J trimming: 5 bases; junction bases outside the gene matches: 11. This CDR3 is 15 amino acids long.

This rearrangement joins TRBV5-5 to TRBJ2-1, with 7 bases lining up with TRBD2. Germline V gives CDR1 SGHKS, CDR2 YYEKEE (reference sequence). Trimming removed 0 bases from V and 0 bases from J; junction bases left unmatched: 3. This CDR3 is 16 amino acids long. The CDR3 loop reads CASSLGPSGSYNEQFF. The DNA for the CDR3 is TGTGCCAGCAGCTTGGGGCCTAGCGGCTCCTACAATGAGCAGTTCTTC.

V and J are TRBV4-1 and TRBJ2-3; tentative D call: TRBD2 (6 bases). Trimming took 0 bases from V and 0 from J, leaving 13 bases between them. Looked up from germline, CDR1 is MGHRA and CDR2 is YSYEKL. The CDR3 is 17 amino acids. The CDR3 protein is CASSQERASVSTDTQYF. The CDR3 DNA reads TGCGCCAGCAGCCAAGAGCGGGCTAGCGTTAGCACAGATACGCAGTATTTT.

The rearrangement uses TRBV18 and TRBJ2-1, with TRBD2 matching 10 bases. V shed 5 bases and J 8 bases; nucleotides not matched to a gene: 12. This CDR3 has 16 amino acids. CDR1 is KGHSH and CDR2 is LQKENI in the germline V gene. The CDR3: CASSSILSGRVDEQFF. The CDR3 coding sequence is TGTGCCAGCTCATCAATCTTGAGCGGGAGGGTGGATGAGCAGTTCTTC. Drawing the rest from reference TRBV18 and TRBJ2-1, the complete variable domain is NAGVMQNPRHLVRRRGQEARLRCSPMKGHSHVYWYRQLPEEGLKFMVYLQKENIIDESGMPKERFSAEFPKEGPSILRIQQVVRGDSAAYFCASSSILSGRVDEQFFGPGTRLTVL.

The chain combines TRBV27 with TRBJ1-1; TRBD1 matches at 7 bases. Germline V CDR1 and CDR2: MNHEY, SMNVEV (reference sequence). The ends lost 8 bases at V and 0 bases at J; junction bases unmatched: 6. This CDR3 spans 14 amino acids. The CDR3 DNA reads TGTGCCAGCTTCCCGGGACAGATGAACACTGAAGCTTTCTTT. This encodes CASFPGQMNTEAFF.

V and J are TRBV5-5 and TRBJ2-7; D not resolved. The CDR3 loop spans 14 amino acids. Germline V gene data show CDR1 as SGHKS and CDR2 as YYEKEE (reference sequence). Between the trimmed V and J ends, which lost 4 bases and 4 bases, there was a span of 15 bases. CDR3 nucleotides: TGTGCCAGCAGCCCAACACACACAGTGTACGAGCAGTACTTC. Translated: CASSPTHTVYEQYF. The full variable domain, in which reference TRBV5-5 and TRBJ2-7 provide the parts outside the CDR3, is DAGVTQSPTHLIKTRGQQVTLRCSPISGHKSVSWYQQVLGQGPQFIFQYYEKEERGRGNFPDRFSARQFPNYSSELNVNALLLGDSALYLCASSPTHTVYEQYFGPGTRLTVT.

V gene TRBV10-3 combines with J gene TRBJ1-1; no clear D gene. Germline values: CDR1 ENHRY, CDR2 SYGVKD. The CDR3 extends over 14 amino acids. V lost 10 bases and J lost 0, with 15 bases in between. In nucleotides, the CDR3 is TGTGCCAGCGGGTGGTCAGAGATGAACACTGAAGCTTTCTTT. Amino acids: CASGWSEMNTEAFF.

The chain recombines TRBV5-1 with TRBJ1-1; D remains unclear. V was cut by 3 bases and J by 5 bases, with 14 bases left in between. The CDR3 has 14 amino acids. Germline V lookup: CDR1 SGHRS, CDR2 YFSETQ. The CDR3 DNA reads TGCGCCAGCAGCTACCGAGGAGAGGTAACTGAAGCTTTCTTT. It encodes CASSYRGEVTEAFF.

The chain links TRBV28 to TRBJ1-5; TRBD1 matches 7 bases. Trimming took 5 bases from V and 3 from J; bases not matched to a gene: 10. The CDR3 covers 16 residues. Germline V gene data show CDR1 as MDHEN and CDR2 as SYDVKM. This CDR3 is CASSPARDSYNQPQHF. CDR3 DNA sequence: TGTGCCAGCAGTCCCGCCCGGGACAGCTACAATCAGCCCCAGCATTTT.

The rearrangement joins TRBV7-2 to TRBJ2-5; TRBD1 agrees at 8 bases. V was pared by 6 bases and J by 4 bases, with 16 bases of the junction left unmatched. This CDR3 is 17 amino acids long. Germline V gene data show CDR1 as SGHTA and CDR2 as FQGNSA. CDR3 region: CASSPPPQGAAGETQYF. DNA of the CDR3: TGTGCCAGCAGTCCACCCCCTCAGGGGGCGGCTGGAGAGACCCAGTACTTC.

This clone was counted ten times or more. The chain is built from TRBV19 and TRBJ2-2, with 8 positions matching TRBD1. The CDR3 is 17 residues long. V lost 0 bases, J lost 7 bases, and 10 bases stayed unmatched. The V gene's germline CDR1 is LNHDA and CDR2 SQIVND (reference sequence). CDR3 bases: TGTGCCAGTAGTATAGATCGGAGCAGGGGGCGCGGCGGGGAGCTGTTTTTT. It specifies CASSIDRSRGRGGELFF.

This rearrangement joins TRBV28 to TRBJ1-1; 7 bases match TRBD1. The CDR3 runs 16 residues. J gave up 8 bases and V 7 bases, and 19 bases lay outside the gene matches. Germline values: CDR1 MDHEN, CDR2 SYDVKM. CDR3 nucleotide sequence: TGTGCCAGCATTTCTATACACCAGGACAGGCTGGGGGAAGCTTTCTTT. This gives the protein CASISIHQDRLGEAFF. Complete variable domain (other parts from reference TRBV28 and TRBJ1-1): DVKVTQSSRYLVKRTGEKVFLECVQDMDHENMFWYRQDPGLGLRLIYFSYDVKMKEKGDIPEGYSVSREKKERFSLILESASTNQTSMYLCASISIHQDRLGEAFFGQGTRLTVV.

The rearrangement joins TRBV5-1 to TRBJ1-2; D possibly corresponds to TRBD1 (6 bases). Trimming took 4 bases from V and 0 from J, leaving 13 bases between them. Germline V gives CDR1 SGHRS, CDR2 YFSETQ. CDR3 size: 15 residues. The CDR3 region is CASSTTGIANYGYTF. CDR3 coding DNA: TGCGCCAGCAGCACTACAGGGATAGCTAACTATGGCTACACCTTC. Full variable domain (outside the CDR3, taken from reference TRBV5-1 and TRBJ1-2): KAGVTQTPRYLIKTRGQQVTLSCSPISGHRSVSWYQQTPGQGLQFLFEYFSETQRNKGNFPGRFSGRQFSNSRSEMNVSTLELGDSALYLCASSTTGIANYGYTFGSGTRLTVV.